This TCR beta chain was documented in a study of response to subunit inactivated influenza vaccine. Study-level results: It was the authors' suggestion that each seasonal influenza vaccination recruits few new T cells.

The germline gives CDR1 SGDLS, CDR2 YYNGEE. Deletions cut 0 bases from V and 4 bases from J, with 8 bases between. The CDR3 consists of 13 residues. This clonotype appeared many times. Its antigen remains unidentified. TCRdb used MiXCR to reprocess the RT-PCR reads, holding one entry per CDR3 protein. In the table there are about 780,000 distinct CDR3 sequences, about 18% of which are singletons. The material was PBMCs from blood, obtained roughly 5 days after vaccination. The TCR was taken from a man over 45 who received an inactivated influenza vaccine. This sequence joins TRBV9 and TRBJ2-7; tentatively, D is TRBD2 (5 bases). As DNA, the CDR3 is TGTGCCAGCAGCGTAGCTGAGGGTTACGAGCAGTACTTC. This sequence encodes CASSVAEGYEQYF. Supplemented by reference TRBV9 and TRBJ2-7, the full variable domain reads DSGVTQTPKHLITATGQRVTLRCSPRSGDLSVYWYQQSLDQGLQFLIQYYNGEERAKGNILERFSAQQFPDLHSELNLSSLELGDSALYFCASSVAEGYEQYFGPGTRLTVT.